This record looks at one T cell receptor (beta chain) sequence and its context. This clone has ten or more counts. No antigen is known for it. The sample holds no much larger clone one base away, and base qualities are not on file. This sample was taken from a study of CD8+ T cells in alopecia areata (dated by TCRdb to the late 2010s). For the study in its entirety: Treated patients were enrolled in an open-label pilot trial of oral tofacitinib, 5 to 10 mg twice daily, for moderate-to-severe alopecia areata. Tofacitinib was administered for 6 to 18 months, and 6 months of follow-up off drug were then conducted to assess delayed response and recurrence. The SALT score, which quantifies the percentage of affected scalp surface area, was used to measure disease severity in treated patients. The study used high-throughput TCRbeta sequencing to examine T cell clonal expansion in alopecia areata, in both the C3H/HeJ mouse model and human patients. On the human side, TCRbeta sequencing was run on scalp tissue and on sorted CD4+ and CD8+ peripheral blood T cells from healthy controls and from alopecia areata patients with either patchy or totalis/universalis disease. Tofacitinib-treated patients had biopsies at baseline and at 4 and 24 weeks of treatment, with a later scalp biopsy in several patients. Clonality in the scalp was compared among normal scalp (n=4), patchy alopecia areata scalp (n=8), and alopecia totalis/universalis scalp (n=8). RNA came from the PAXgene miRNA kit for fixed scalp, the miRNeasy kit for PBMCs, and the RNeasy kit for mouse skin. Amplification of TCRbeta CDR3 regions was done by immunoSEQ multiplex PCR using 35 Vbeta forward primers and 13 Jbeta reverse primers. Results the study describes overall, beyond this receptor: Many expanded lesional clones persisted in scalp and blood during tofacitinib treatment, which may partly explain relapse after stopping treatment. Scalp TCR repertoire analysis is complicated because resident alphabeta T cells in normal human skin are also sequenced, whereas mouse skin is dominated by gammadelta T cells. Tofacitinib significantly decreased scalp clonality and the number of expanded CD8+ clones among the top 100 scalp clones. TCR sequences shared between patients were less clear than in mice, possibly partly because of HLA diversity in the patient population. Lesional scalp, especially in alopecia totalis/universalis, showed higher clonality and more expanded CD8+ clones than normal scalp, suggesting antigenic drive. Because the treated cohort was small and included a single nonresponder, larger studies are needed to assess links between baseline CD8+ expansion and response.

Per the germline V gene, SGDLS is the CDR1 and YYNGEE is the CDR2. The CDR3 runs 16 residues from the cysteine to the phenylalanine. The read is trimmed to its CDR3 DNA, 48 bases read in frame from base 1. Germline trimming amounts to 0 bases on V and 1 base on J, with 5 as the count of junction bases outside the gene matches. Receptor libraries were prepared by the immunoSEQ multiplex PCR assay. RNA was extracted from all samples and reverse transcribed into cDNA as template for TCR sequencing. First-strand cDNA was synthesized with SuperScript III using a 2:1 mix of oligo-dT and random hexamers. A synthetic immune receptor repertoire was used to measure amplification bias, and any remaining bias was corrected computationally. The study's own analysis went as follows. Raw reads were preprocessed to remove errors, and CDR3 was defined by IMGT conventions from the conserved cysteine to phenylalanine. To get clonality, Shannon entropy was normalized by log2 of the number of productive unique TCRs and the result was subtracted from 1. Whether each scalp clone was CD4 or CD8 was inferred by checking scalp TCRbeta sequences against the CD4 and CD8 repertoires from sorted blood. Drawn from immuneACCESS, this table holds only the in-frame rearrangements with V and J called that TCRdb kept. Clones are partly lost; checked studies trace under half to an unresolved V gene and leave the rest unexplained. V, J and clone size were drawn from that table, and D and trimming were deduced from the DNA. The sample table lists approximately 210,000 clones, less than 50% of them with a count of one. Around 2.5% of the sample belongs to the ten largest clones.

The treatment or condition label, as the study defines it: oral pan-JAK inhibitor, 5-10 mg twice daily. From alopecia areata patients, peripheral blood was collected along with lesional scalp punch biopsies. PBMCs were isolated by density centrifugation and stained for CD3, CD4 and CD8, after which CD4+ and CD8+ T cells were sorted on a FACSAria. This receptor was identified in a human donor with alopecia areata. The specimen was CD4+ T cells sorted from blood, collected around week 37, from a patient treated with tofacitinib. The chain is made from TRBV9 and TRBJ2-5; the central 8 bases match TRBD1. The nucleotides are TGTGCCAGCAGCGTAGGAGTGGGACAGGCCCAAGAGACCCAGTACTTC. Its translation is CASSVGVGQAQETQYF.